The next 30 T cell receptor beta chains were all read from a single sample in a study of beta chain features in type 1 diabetes. These receptors have no known antigen. The authors reverse transcribed all of the isolated RNA, so sequencing captured expressed TCRB transcripts. Sequenced by immunoSEQ multiplex PCR; TCRdb stores in-frame clones only, minus some. The table shows hundreds of thousands of clones, with over 13% occurring only once. Points from the study as a whole: Type 1 diabetes patients had moderately but significantly shorter TCRB CDR3s in all four CD4+ subsets.

The sample was naive CD4+ T cells from blood. These receptors came from a man between 18 and 29 years old with type 1 diabetes.

This clone turned up a few times. The CDR3 DNA is TGCGCCAGCAGCCTTATCGGGAGGGGCGGAGGTGGCTACACCTTC. Protein: CASSLIGRGGGGYTF. The chain couples TRBV4-3 to TRBJ1-2, with D perhaps TRBD1 (5 bases). Trimming shortened V by 4 bases and J by 7 bases, and 19 bases separated the two germline ends. The CDR3 has 15 amino acids. The germline gives CDR1 LGHNA, CDR2 YSLEER.

J is TRBJ1-4 and V is TRBV15; D is possibly TRBD1 (5 bases). With 0 bases removed from V and 0 bases from J, the gap between germline ends came to 14 bases. Germline-derived CDR1 and CDR2 are LNHNV and YYDKDF (reference sequence). The CDR3 consists of 18 residues. CDR3 region: CATSRDVALGPTNEKLFF. The CDR3 region has the DNA TGTGCCACCAGCAGAGATGTTGCGTTGGGGCCAACTAATGAAAAACTGTTTTTT.

J is TRBJ2-1 and V is TRBV11-3, with 8 bases identical to TRBD1. Germline V lookup: CDR1 SGHNT, CDR2 YENEEA. The CDR3 contains 16 residues. The junction had 7 bases not matched to a gene; V was cut back by 0 bases and J by 6 bases. This CDR3 is CASSLDRTGTGNEQFF. In DNA form, the CDR3 reads TGTGCCAGCAGCTTAGACAGAACAGGGACAGGCAATGAGCAGTTCTTC.

This clone has more than one count but fewer than ten. The chain recombines TRBV30 with TRBJ1-3; maybe TRBD1 (5 bases). V was clipped by 3 bases and J by 0 bases, with 9 bases between them. The length of the CDR3 is 14 residues. Looked up from germline, CDR1 is GTSNPN and CDR2 is SVGIG (reference sequence). CDR3 residues: CAWREGFSGNTIYF. For the CDR3, the DNA is TGTGCCTGGAGGGAGGGGTTCTCTGGAAACACCATATATTTT.

J is TRBJ1-1 and V is TRBV29-1; D may be TRBD1 (6 bases). Between the trimmed V and J ends, which lost 7 bases and 1 base, there was a span of 16 bases. The CDR3 extends over 14 amino acids. Germline CDR1 is SQVTM and CDR2 is ANQGSEA. The CDR3 loop is CSASGTRGNTEAFF. For the CDR3, the DNA is TGCAGCGCATCCGGGACAAGAGGGAACACTGAAGCTTTCTTT.

This chain joins TRBV30 and TRBJ2-1; D unclear. Looked up from germline, CDR1 is GTSNPN and CDR2 is SVGIG (reference sequence). V gave up 3 bases and J gave up 0 bases, with 6 bases separating them. This CDR3 spans 13 amino acids. CDR3 region: CAWRLSSYNEQFF. The CDR3 bases are TGTGCCTGGAGACTCAGCTCCTACAATGAGCAGTTCTTC. The whole variable domain, filled in from reference TRBV30 and TRBJ2-1, reads SQTIHQWPATLVQPVGSPLSLECTVEGTSNPNLYWYRQAAGRGLQLLFYSVGIGQISSEVPQNLSASRPQDRQFILSSKKLLLSDSGFYLCAWRLSSYNEQFFGPGTRLTVL.

The rearrangement uses TRBV19 and TRBJ2-5; D is unclear. With 5 bases removed from V and 0 bases from J, the gap between germline ends came to 31 bases. In germline, CDR1 is LNHDA, CDR2 SQIVND (reference sequence). The CDR3 totals 21 residues. The CDR3 coding sequence is TGTGCCAGTAGTCCCTCCGGTAGAGCAGCCTCGTGGGGTGGGTACCAAGAGACCCAGTACTTC. It specifies CASSPSGRAASWGGYQETQYF.

J is TRBJ2-7 and V is TRBV18, with D unresolved. Trimming pared 0 bases from V and 2 bases from J, leaving 5 bases between. CDR1 is KGHSH and CDR2 is LQKENI in the germline V gene. The CDR3 sequence is 13 residues long. DNA of the CDR3: TGTGCCAGCTCACCACCAGTCCCCTACGAGCAGTACTTC. It translates to CASSPPVPYEQYF.

This chain connects TRBV18 to TRBJ1-1, with unresolved D. Germline loops: CDR1 KGHSH, CDR2 LQKENI. Trimming removed 3 bases at V and 7 bases at J, with 6 bases between. The CDR3 loop spans 11 amino acids. The CDR3 reads CASSPGIEAFF. The CDR3 nucleotides read TGTGCCAGCTCACCCGGGATTGAAGCTTTCTTT. The variable domain in full, with the rest retrieved from reference TRBV18 and TRBJ1-1, is NAGVMQNPRHLVRRRGQEARLRCSPMKGHSHVYWYRQLPEEGLKFMVYLQKENIIDESGMPKERFSAEFPKEGPSILRIQQVVRGDSAAYFCASSPGIEAFFGQGTRLTVV.

This clone was detected a few times. V gene TRBV27 combines with J gene TRBJ2-7; TRBD2 is a possible D gene (6 bases). The V end was cut by 2 bases, the J end by 3 bases, with 11 bases between. Per germline, CDR1 MNHEY and CDR2 SMNVEV (reference sequence). This CDR3 has 14 residues. DNA for the CDR3: TGTGCCAGCAGTTTAGGACTGGGGGGCTACGAGCAGTACTTC. Amino acid sequence: CASSLGLGGYEQYF.

V is TRBV10-3 and J is TRBJ2-1; 10 bases map to TRBD1. The ends lost 10 bases at V and 1 base at J; junction bases unmatched: 19. From germline, CDR1 is ENHRY and CDR2 SYGVKD. The CDR3 sequence is 19 residues long. For the CDR3, the DNA is TGTGCCACCATTTTCGGTAAGACAGGGGGCTATGAGTCCTACAATGAGCAGTTCTTC. Translating it yields CATIFGKTGGYESYNEQFF.

The rearrangement joins TRBV21-1 to TRBJ2-2; the table calls TRBD2, which could not be checked here. TRBV21-1 is described as a pseudogene. This CDR3 spans 15 amino acids. CDR3 loop: CASSKRQRGPGELFF. The CDR3 nucleotides read TGTGCCAGCAGCAAACGGCAGCGGGGCCCCGGGGAGCTGTTTTTT.

The chain couples TRBV15 to TRBJ2-3; 8 bases match TRBD1. The CDR3 has 13 residues. Germline CDR1 LNHNV, CDR2 YYDKDF (reference sequence). V lost 5 bases to trimming and J lost 8 bases; unmatched junction nucleotides: 6. CDR3 amino acids: CATSVQGAGTQYF. As DNA, the CDR3 is TGTGCCACCAGCGTCCAGGGGGCCGGTACGCAGTATTTT.

The rearrangement links TRBV11-3 to TRBJ1-6; D not resolved. Trimming took 0 bases from V and 7 from J, leaving 4 bases between them. The CDR3 runs to 13 residues. Per the germline V gene, CDR1 is SGHNT and CDR2 is YENEEA. CDR3 in DNA: TGTGCCAGCAGCTTAGAAGGAAATTCACCCCTCCACTTT. This translates into CASSLEGNSPLHF.

This chain links TRBV6-1 with TRBJ1-1; D ambiguous. The CDR3 sequence is 14 residues long. In germline, CDR1 is MNHNS, CDR2 SASEGT. Trimming removed 7 bases at V and 0 bases at J, with 12 bases between. The CDR3 reads CASTGVYMNTEAFF. CDR3 nucleotide sequence: TGTGCCAGCACCGGCGTCTACATGAACACTGAAGCTTTCTTT.

The genes are TRBV5-1 and TRBJ2-7; 7 positions agree with TRBD2. The germline gives CDR1 SGHRS, CDR2 YFSETQ. The J segment lost 5 bases and the V segment lost 1 base, leaving 6 bases of the junction unmatched. This CDR3 comprises 14 residues. CDR3 region: CASSLSLAQNEQYF. CDR3 in DNA: TGCGCCAGCAGCTTGTCACTAGCGCAAAACGAGCAGTACTTC.

This clone was seen once. The chain combines TRBV7-2 with TRBJ1-6, with D unresolved. The V gene's germline CDR1 is SGHTA and CDR2 FQGNSA. Trimming took 6 bases from V and 4 from J, leaving 13 bases between them. The CDR3 has 15 residues. CDR3 sequence (DNA): TGTGCCAGCAGAACTCGACGGGGTTATAATTCACCCCTCCACTTT. This sequence encodes CASRTRRGYNSPLHF.

The table lists this clone with a few counts. This chain links TRBV23-1 with TRBJ2-7, with TRBD1 matching 8 bases. TRBV23-1 is given ORF status, its function remaining uncertain. The ends lost 5 bases at V and 2 bases at J; junction bases unmatched: 20. The CDR3 sequence is 19 residues long. CDR3 region: CASSFVPGGHSTRAYEQYF. The CDR3, as DNA: TGCGCCAGCAGTTTCGTCCCAGGGGGCCACTCGACGCGGGCCTACGAGCAGTACTTC.

This chain joins TRBV30 and TRBJ2-5; no clear D. Germline V gene data show CDR1 as GTSNPN and CDR2 as SVGIG (reference sequence). The CDR3 has 15 residues. Trimming left V 0 bases short and J 5 bases short, with 16 bases between. CDR3 sequence: CAWSVRSPTVETQYF. The CDR3 DNA reads TGTGCCTGGAGTGTACGTAGCCCCACGGTGGAGACCCAGTACTTC.

The chain combines TRBV11-2 with TRBJ1-2; D unclear. V shed 2 bases and J shed 4 bases, with 5 bases lying between them. The CDR3 is 12 amino acids. Germline V gives CDR1 SGHAT, CDR2 FQNNGV. The CDR3 DNA reads as TGTGCCAGCAGCTTAATCCTCTATGGCTACACCTTC. Translated, it gives CASSLILYGYTF.

The table lists this clone with a few counts. The chain joins TRBV28 to TRBJ2-7; 12 bases map to TRBD1. Germline-derived CDR1 and CDR2 are MDHEN and SYDVKM. V was clipped by 3 bases and J by 2 bases; unmatched bases: 8. This CDR3 has 17 amino acids. CDR3 sequence (DNA): TGTGCCAGCAGTTTGGACCTGGGGACAGGGGGCCCCTACGAGCAGTACTTC. It translates to CASSLDLGTGGPYEQYF. Drawing the rest from reference TRBV28 and TRBJ2-7, the complete variable domain is DVKVTQSSRYLVKRTGEKVFLECVQDMDHENMFWYRQDPGLGLRLIYFSYDVKMKEKGDIPEGYSVSREKKERFSLILESASTNQTSMYLCASSLDLGTGGPYEQYFGPGTRLTVT.

This clone was counted between two and nine times. This chain connects TRBV7-9 to TRBJ2-1, with 9 bases that match TRBD2. Germline-derived CDR1 and CDR2 are SEHNR and FQNEAQ (reference sequence). V dropped 1 base and J dropped 7; count of bases not matched to a gene: 8. There are 16 residues in the CDR3. As DNA, the CDR3 is TGTGCCAGCAGCTTAGTATCTAGCGGGATAACGAATGAGCAGTTCTTC. Its translation: CASSLVSSGITNEQFF.

The chain couples TRBV7-2 to TRBJ2-7; 9 nucleotides agree with TRBD2. V gave up 6 bases and J gave up 2 bases; unmatched junction bases: 14. The CDR3 is 17 amino acids. Germline V gene lookup returns CDR1 SGHTA and CDR2 FQGNSA. Here the CDR3 DNA reads TGTGCCAGCAGGCCTCCTCCTCCTAGCGGGAAAACCTACGAGCAGTACTTC. Its protein is CASRPPPPSGKTYEQYF.

The gene calls are TRBV28 and TRBJ1-2; no clear D gene. The V gene's germline CDR1 is MDHEN and CDR2 SYDVKM. The CDR3 sequence is 12 residues long. Trimming shortened V by 7 bases and J by 6 bases, and 12 bases separated the two germline ends. The CDR3 nucleotides read TGTGCCAGCAAACGATTGTCAGATGGCTACACCTTC. It codes for CASKRLSDGYTF.

V is TRBV29-1 and J is TRBJ2-3; TRBD2 matches at 14 bases. The CDR3 contains 13 residues. The V segment lost 8 bases and the J segment 6 bases; nucleotides outside the gene matches: 4. Per germline, CDR1 SQVTM and CDR2 ANQGSEA. CDR3 sequence reads: CSFGTSGSDTQYF. CDR3 sequence (DNA): TGCAGCTTCGGGACTAGCGGGAGTGATACGCAGTATTTT.

This clone has only a few counts. J is TRBJ1-4 and V is TRBV4-1, with D hard to call. CDR3 length equals 12 residues. Germline values: CDR1 MGHRA, CDR2 YSYEKL. Trimming stripped 2 bases from V and 13 bases from J, with 11 bases between. The CDR3 loop reads CASSQLQKALFF. CDR3 nucleotides: TGCGCCAGCAGCCAACTTCAGAAGGCACTGTTTTTT.

Note on this clone: This same CDR3 is encoded by further DNA sequences in the sample. V and J are TRBV7-3 and TRBJ2-3, with D perhaps matching TRBD2 (5 bases). V was cut by 5 bases and J by 2 bases, with 11 bases left in between. Germline V gene lookup returns CDR1 SGHTA and CDR2 FQGTGA. The CDR3 contains 14 residues. DNA for the CDR3: TGTGCCAGCAGCCCCAGAGCGGCCACAGATACGCAGTATTTT. Translated: CASSPRAATDTQYF.

This clone came up a few times. The J gene is TRBJ1-1, the V gene TRBV7-3, with D tentatively TRBD1 (5 bases). Trimming took off 4 bases at V and 4 bases at J, with 10 bases between the two ends. The CDR3 is made up of 13 amino acids. The V gene's germline CDR1 is SGHTA and CDR2 FQGTGA. CDR3 bases: TGTGCCAGCAGCTCGGGACGGTTCACTGAAGCTTTCTTT. Translated: CASSSGRFTEAFF.

DNA for the CDR3: TGCGCCAGCAGCTTTCAGGGGTCTGAGGGAAAACTGTTTTTT. Translation: CASSFQGSEGKLFF. This chain connects TRBV5-1 to TRBJ1-4, with D perhaps TRBD1 (6 bases). This CDR3 has 14 residues. Per germline, CDR1 SGHRS and CDR2 YFSETQ. The V and J ends lost 2 bases and 10 bases respectively, with 15 bases between them.

The genes are TRBV30 and TRBJ2-7, with D tentatively TRBD2 (5 bases). CDR3 length: 14 residues. Per the germline V gene, CDR1 is GTSNPN and CDR2 is SVGIG (reference sequence). V was clipped by 0 bases and J by 2 bases, with 11 bases between them. The CDR3 is CAWSVRGVTYEQYF. The CDR3 DNA reads TGTGCCTGGAGTGTACGGGGTGTGACCTACGAGCAGTACTTC.